This T cell receptor (beta chain) derives from a study of PD-L1 blockade in urothelial cancer. Study-wide context: Prior regimens of chemotherapy numbered 0 to 3 per patient.

Only one count was recorded for this clone. The V gene's germline CDR1 is SGHTA and CDR2 FQGNSA. CDR3 length: 15 amino acids. J was trimmed by 9 bases and V by 1 base; bases with no gene match: 4. Each PCR contained spiked-in synthetic TCR analog templates. This table comes from immunoSEQ multiplex PCR, and its TCRdb copy is limited to in-frame clones, with some not included. Of tens of thousands of clones listed, 70% to 90% were seen once; the top ten hold more than 9%. Specified time point: peripheral blood 6 weeks after treatment start. The source of this sequence is a man in his sixties with urothelial cancer. The chain uses TRBV7-2 and TRBJ1-6; the match to TRBD1 covers 9 bases. The starting material was PBMCs, obtained around atezolizumab (anti-PD-L1) treatment. Here the CDR3 reads CASSLEGTGTSPLHF. The CDR3 DNA reads TGTGCCAGCAGCTTAGAAGGGACAGGGACTTCACCCCTCCACTTT.